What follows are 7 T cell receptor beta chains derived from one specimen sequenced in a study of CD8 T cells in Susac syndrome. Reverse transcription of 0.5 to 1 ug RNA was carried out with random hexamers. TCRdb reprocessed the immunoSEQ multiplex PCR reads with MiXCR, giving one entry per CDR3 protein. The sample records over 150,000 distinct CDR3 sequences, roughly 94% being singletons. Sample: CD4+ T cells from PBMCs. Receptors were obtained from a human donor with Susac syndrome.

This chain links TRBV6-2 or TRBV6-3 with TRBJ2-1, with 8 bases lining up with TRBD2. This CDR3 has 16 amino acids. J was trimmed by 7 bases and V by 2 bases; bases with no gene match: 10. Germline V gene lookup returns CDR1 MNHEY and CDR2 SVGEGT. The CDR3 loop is CASSYLVGSGTNEQFF. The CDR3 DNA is TGTGCCAGCAGTTACCTTGTAGGTAGCGGGACTAATGAGCAGTTCTTC.

CDR3 DNA sequence: TGCGCCAGCAGCCGTCGGACAGGGACTGGGGCCAACGTCCTGACTTTC. Residues: CASSRRTGTGANVLTF. V usage is TRBV5-1 and J usage is TRBJ2-6; 8 bases match TRBD1. Germline assignment: CDR1 SGHRS and CDR2 YFSETQ. The CDR3 totals 16 residues. Trimming cost V 4 bases and J 2 bases; bases outside gene matches: 5.

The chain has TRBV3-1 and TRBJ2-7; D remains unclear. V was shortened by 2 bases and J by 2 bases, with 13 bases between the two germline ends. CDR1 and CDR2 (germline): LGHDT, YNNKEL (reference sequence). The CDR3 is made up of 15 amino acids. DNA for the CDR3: TGTGCCAGCAGCCAAAGCCCTGGTACTACCTACGAGCAGTACTTC. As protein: CASSQSPGTTYEQYF.

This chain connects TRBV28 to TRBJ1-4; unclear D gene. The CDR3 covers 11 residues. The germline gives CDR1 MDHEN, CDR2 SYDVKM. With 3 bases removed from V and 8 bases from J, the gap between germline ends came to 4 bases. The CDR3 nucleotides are TGTGCCAGCAGTTTGAGGGAAAAACTGTTTTTT. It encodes CASSLREKLFF.

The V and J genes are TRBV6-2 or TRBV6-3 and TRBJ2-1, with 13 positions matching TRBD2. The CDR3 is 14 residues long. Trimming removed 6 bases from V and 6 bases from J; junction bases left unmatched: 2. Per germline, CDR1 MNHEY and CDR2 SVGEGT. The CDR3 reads CASRRTSGSNEQFF. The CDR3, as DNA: TGTGCCAGCAGAAGGACTAGCGGGAGCAATGAGCAGTTCTTC.

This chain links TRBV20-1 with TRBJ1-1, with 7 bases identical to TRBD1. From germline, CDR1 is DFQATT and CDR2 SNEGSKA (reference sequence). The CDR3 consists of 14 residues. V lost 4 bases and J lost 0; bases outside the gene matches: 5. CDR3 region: CSAMEGQLNTEAFF. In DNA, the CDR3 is TGCAGTGCTATGGAGGGACAGCTGAACACTGAAGCTTTCTTT.

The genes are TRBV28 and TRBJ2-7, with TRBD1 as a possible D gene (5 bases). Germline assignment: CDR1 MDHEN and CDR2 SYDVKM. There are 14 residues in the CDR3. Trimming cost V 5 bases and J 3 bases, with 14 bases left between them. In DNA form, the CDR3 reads TGTGCCAGCAGTCTATCCGGCCAGGGCTACGAGCAGTACTTC. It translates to CASSLSGQGYEQYF.